These T cell receptor beta chains were read from a single sample in a study of blood T cell repertoires in COVID-19. Some clones are missing from TCRdb's copy, which holds only in-frame ones; the method was immunoSEQ multiplex PCR. The profile shows fewer than 200,000 clones, 70% to 90% of them singletons. Sequencing was performed on PBMCs or T cells enriched from blood (not recorded which). The receptors were sampled from a woman aged 45-59 years who had recovered from COVID-19. CDR3s leave out the opening cysteine and the closing phenylalanine or tryptophan. A clone size is listed for some rows: how often the clone was seen (once, few, many), or a class if it is expanded.

once | TRBJ1-5 | TRBV5-1 | ASRQGVYSNQPQH
NA | TRBJ2-3 | TRBV21-1 | ASSKALTPSGDTQY
NA | TRBJ1-1 | TRBV9 | ASSVAGGAREAF
NA | TRBJ2-1 | TRBV11-2 | ASSPPGTYSYNEQF
NA | TRBJ2-3 | TRBV11-3 | ASSAVTRLAGGGDTQY
NA | TRBJ1-1 | TRBV5-4 | ASSLALGGNTEAF
NA | TRBJ1-6 | TRBV30 | AWSASSYNSPLH
few | TRBJ1-5 | TRBV29-1 | SAYSGGNQPQH
NA | TRBJ1-1 | TRBV5-6 | ASSLQRFEAF
NA | TRBJ2-5 | TRBV7-8 | ASSRPFETQY
NA | TRBJ2-1 | TRBV5-4 | ASSGGTIREGNEQF
few | TRBJ2-6 | TRBV28 | ASSLVASGANVLT
NA | TRBJ2-4 | TRBV27 | ASRPRGWRNIQY
NA | TRBJ1-2 | TRBV28 | ASSIPSTPT
NA | TRBJ1-2 | TRBV29-1 | SVGDTIYGYT
once | TRBJ2-5 | TRBV6-2/TRBV6-3 | ACSRSPGTGGETQY
NA | TRBJ2-1 | TRBV15 | ATSRDHQRETYNEQF
NA | TRBJ1-2 | TRBV7-2 | ASSFGQVGLYGYT
NA | TRBJ1-1 | TRBV5-6 | ASSLGLSGVTEAF
once | TRBJ1-5 | TRBV11-2 | ASSQTGVGQPQH
NA | TRBJ1-6 | TRBV28 | ASSRVAARDSPLH
NA | TRBJ2-2 | TRBV10-3 | AIRTGQDYTGELF
NA | TRBJ2-1 | TRBV7-3 | ASSPLGIGAEQF
NA | TRBJ1-1 | TRBV7-2 | ASTLSRGTITEAF
NA | TRBJ1-2 | TRBV9 | ASSGIQGNGYT
NA | TRBJ1-1 | TRBV19 | ASTPWGQGNTEAF
many | TRBJ1-2 | TRBV18 | ASSPEESYGYT
NA | TRBJ1-5 | TRBV28 | ASSLGGRGPQH
NA | TRBJ2-3 | TRBV11-3 | ASSSHRQGEGDTQY
once | TRBJ1-3 | TRBV21-1 | ASSPRKTGSLQGNTIY
many | TRBJ1-5 | TRBV15 | ATSRGGTVNQPQH
NA | TRBJ1-1 | TRBV27 | ASSSHQGTRRANTEAF
NA | TRBJ2-2 | TRBV30 | AWSGGLAGVGELF
once | TRBJ2-3 | TRBV12-5 | ASGLVLGLAGPNTDTDTQY
NA | TRBJ1-5 | TRBV3-1/TRBV3-2 | ASSQGMTGGPQH
once | TRBJ2-3 | TRBV27 | ASSLLVHTDTQY